The 22 T cell receptor beta chains below come from one sample, sequenced in a study of blood T cell repertoires in COVID-19. Clones were read by immunoSEQ multiplex PCR, and TCRdb kept only the in-frame ones, dropping some. Of around 300,000 clones listed, 89% are singletons. The sequenced sample was peripheral blood. The receptors shown here come from a man in his forties or fifties with acute or convalescent COVID-19.

CDR3 amino acids: CASTPSGGYNEQFF. The CDR3 nucleotides are TGTGCCAGCACCCCTTCCGGGGGGTATAATGAGCAGTTCTTC. The chain links TRBV9 to TRBJ2-1; 7 nucleotides line up with TRBD2. In germline, CDR1 is SGDLS, CDR2 YYNGEE. The CDR3 is 14 amino acids. V was clipped by 6 bases and J by 7 bases; unmatched bases: 10.

The chain recombines TRBV11-3 with TRBJ2-5; possibly TRBD1 for D (6 bases). Trimming left V 2 bases short and J 4 bases short, with 8 bases between. The CDR3 runs 13 residues. The V gene's germline CDR1 is SGHNT and CDR2 YENEEA. The CDR3 spells CASSLQGRETQYF. DNA of the CDR3: TGTGCCAGCAGCTTACAGGGGAGAGAGACCCAGTACTTC.

The V gene is TRBV5-1, the J gene TRBJ1-4, with no clear D. V dropped 1 base and J dropped 5 bases, with 6 bases sitting between them. CDR1 is SGHRS, CDR2 YFSETQ, per germline. The length of the CDR3 is 13 residues. CDR3 in amino acids: CASSLNGNEKLFF. The CDR3 region has the DNA TGCGCCAGCAGCTTGAACGGGAATGAAAAACTGTTTTTT.

Here the CDR3 reads CATMFGYRDRGGTNEKLFF. CDR3 coding DNA: TGTGCCACCATGTTCGGATACCGGGACAGGGGGGGAACGAATGAAAAACTGTTTTTT. This chain connects TRBV2 to TRBJ1-4; 11 bases agree with TRBD1. There are 19 residues in the CDR3. Germline-derived CDR1 and CDR2 are SNHLY and FYNNEI. V lost 10 bases to trimming and J lost 5 bases; unmatched junction nucleotides: 21.

V usage is TRBV7-3 and J usage is TRBJ2-7; tentatively, D is TRBD1 (5 bases). Germline V gives CDR1 SGHTA, CDR2 FQGTGA. The V and J ends lost 0 bases and 5 bases respectively, with 8 bases between them. The CDR3 contains 13 residues. The CDR3 loop reads CASSLTTAHEQYF. The DNA of the CDR3 is TGTGCCAGCAGCTTAACGACAGCCCACGAGCAGTACTTC.

V usage is TRBV3-1 (or the pseudogene TRBV3-2) and J usage is TRBJ2-5; possible D gene TRBD1, 6 bases. This CDR3 has 14 amino acids. Germline V gene data show CDR1 as LGHDT and CDR2 as YNNKEL (reference sequence). V was pared by 3 bases and J by 5 bases, with 13 bases between. CDR3 in DNA: TGTGCCAGCAGCCAGGGACACCGCGGGGAGACCCAGTACTTC. It codes for CASSQGHRGETQYF.

This sequence joins TRBV20-1 and TRBJ1-1, with 7 bases aligning to TRBD1. The CDR3 loop spans 13 amino acids. CDR1 is DFQATT, CDR2 SNEGSKA, per germline (reference sequence). V lost 3 bases, J lost 1 base, and 2 bases stayed unmatched. The CDR3 loop is CSASTGANTEAFF. The DNA of the CDR3 is TGCAGTGCTAGTACAGGGGCGAACACTGAAGCTTTCTTT.

The CDR3 region has the DNA TGTGCCAGCAGCTCCACCTTACCTGGAGAGAGCGAGCAGTACTTC. It yields the protein CASSSTLPGESEQYF. The chain carries TRBV5-4 and TRBJ2-7; no definite D call. Germline CDR1 and CDR2: SGHNT and YYREEE (reference sequence). The CDR3 sequence is 15 residues long. V was trimmed by 3 bases and J by 6 bases, leaving 19 bases between them.

The rearrangement joins TRBV18 to TRBJ2-5; 13 bases agree with TRBD2. Germline V gene lookup returns CDR1 KGHSH and CDR2 LQKENI. The trim removed 2 bases at V and 3 bases at J, leaving 12 bases unmatched. The CDR3 runs to 19 residues. CDR3 loop: CASSPSSGLAGHTKETQYF. The CDR3 region has the DNA TGTGCCAGCTCACCAAGCTCGGGACTAGCGGGACATACGAAAGAGACCCAGTACTTC.

This chain uses TRBV5-1 with TRBJ1-4; D possibly corresponds to TRBD1 (5 bases). The CDR3 is 16 amino acids. The germline V gene has CDR1 SGHRS and CDR2 YFSETQ. Trimming stripped 1 base from V and 8 bases from J, with 18 bases between. The CDR3 coding sequence is TGCGCCAGCAGCTTGCAATACCCGGAGGGGAAAGAAAAACTGTTTTTT. Protein sequence: CASSLQYPEGKEKLFF.

The J gene is TRBJ1-5, the V gene TRBV19, with D possibly TRBD1 on 5 matching bases. CDR1 is LNHDA, CDR2 SQIVND, per germline (reference sequence). The CDR3 spans 15 residues. The V end was cut by 3 bases, the J end by 1 base, with 10 bases between. The CDR3 region has the DNA TGTGCCAGTAGTATCCGGGGGGGGAGCAATCAGCCCCAGCATTTT. It translates to CASSIRGGSNQPQHF.

This chain joins TRBV9 and TRBJ2-5, with D possibly matching TRBD1 (6 bases). Germline V gene lookup returns CDR1 SGDLS and CDR2 YYNGEE. This CDR3 is 15 amino acids long. V lost 4 bases to trimming and J lost 5 bases, with 18 bases between them. The chain's CDR3 is CASSKAPGVSETQYF. The CDR3 nucleotides read TGTGCCAGCAGCAAAGCCCCAGGGGTTAGTGAGACCCAGTACTTC.

V usage is TRBV24-1 and J usage is TRBJ2-4, with D perhaps TRBD2 (5 bases). Germline lookup yields CDR1 KGHDR and CDR2 SFDVKD. The CDR3 runs 15 residues. V was cut by 9 bases and J by 0 bases, with 14 bases left in between. The CDR3 coding sequence is TGTGCCACCCCCAAGGACTTTCTAGCCAAAAACATTCAGTACTTC. Translated: CATPKDFLAKNIQYF.

On this clone: The same CDR3 also results from other DNA sequences found in this sample. J is TRBJ1-2 and V is TRBV4-2; unclear D gene. The V and J ends lost 0 bases and 4 bases respectively, with 6 bases between them. The CDR3 loop spans 13 amino acids. The germline V gene encodes CDR1 LGHNA and CDR2 YNFKEQ. CDR3 coding DNA: TGTGCCAGCAGCCAAGAATCGGGCTATGGCTACACCTTC. Protein: CASSQESGYGYTF.

The gene calls are TRBV7-9 and TRBJ1-6; D not resolved. Looked up from germline, CDR1 is SEHNR and CDR2 is FQNEAQ (reference sequence). The CDR3 is made up of 14 amino acids. Trimming pared 4 bases from V and 5 bases from J, leaving 9 bases between. The CDR3 protein is CASSSGMHNSPLHF. CDR3 DNA: TGTGCCAGCAGCTCCGGGATGCATAATTCACCCCTCCACTTT.

The V gene is TRBV4-1, the J gene TRBJ2-7; possible D gene TRBD2, 6 bases. V lost 0 bases to trimming and J lost 2 bases, with 8 bases between them. The CDR3 is 14 amino acids. The V gene's germline CDR1 is MGHRA and CDR2 YSYEKL. The CDR3 region is CASSQDAGPYEQYF. The CDR3 DNA reads TGCGCCAGCAGCCAAGATGCGGGACCCTACGAGCAGTACTTC.

The gene calls are TRBV11-3 and TRBJ1-1; a weak D match, TRBD1 (6 bases). The CDR3 runs to 12 residues. The ends were cut back, 5 bases at V and 6 bases at J, with 10 bases in the middle. Germline values: CDR1 SGHNT, CDR2 YENEEA. The DNA for the CDR3 is TGTGCCAGCAGCAAGGACAGATCTGAAGCTTTCTTT. Protein: CASSKDRSEAFF.

This clone occurred once. V and J are TRBV9 and TRBJ2-2; possibly TRBD2 for D (6 bases). V was cut by 4 bases and J by 4 bases, with 17 bases left in between. CDR3 size: 16 residues. In germline, CDR1 is SGDLS, CDR2 YYNGEE. The CDR3 DNA is TGTGCCAGCAGCTCTTCGGCGGGGCGTATCACCGGGGAGCTGTTTTTT. Amino acid sequence: CASSSSAGRITGELFF.

The chain uses TRBV10-3 and TRBJ1-1; D perhaps matches TRBD1 (5 bases). V was pared by 6 bases and J by 1 base, with 18 bases between. CDR3 length: 16 residues. Germline V gives CDR1 ENHRY, CDR2 SYGVKD. The CDR3: CAISTGGVIRNTEAFF. Written as DNA, the CDR3 is TGTGCCATCAGCACCGGGGGGGTTATCAGGAACACTGAAGCTTTCTTT.

The CDR3 DNA follows: TGTGCCAGCAGCCCTCCACAGGGGGCTGAGCAGTTCTTC. It translates to CASSPPQGAEQFF. The chain combines TRBV7-9 with TRBJ2-1, with 9 bases that match TRBD1. The CDR3 totals 13 residues. Per the germline V gene, CDR1 is SEHNR and CDR2 is FQNEAQ (reference sequence). With V trimmed by 5 bases and J by 9 bases, 5 bases remained unmatched.

This clone was detected once. The chain combines TRBV9 with TRBJ1-5, with 9 bases that match TRBD1. CDR3 length: 13 amino acids. V trimming: 4 bases; J trimming: 6 bases; junction bases outside the gene matches: 2. The germline V gene encodes CDR1 SGDLS and CDR2 YYNGEE. This CDR3 is CASSLTGGQPQHF. In DNA, the CDR3 is TGTGCCAGCAGCCTGACAGGGGGTCAGCCCCAGCATTTT.

The gene calls are TRBV15 and TRBJ2-3, with 8 positions matching TRBD2. CDR3 length: 16 amino acids. The germline gives CDR1 LNHNV, CDR2 YYDKDF (reference sequence). With 1 base clipped from V and 6 bases from J, the junction kept 9 bases outside the gene matches. Here the CDR3 DNA reads TGTGCCACCAGCAGAGCTGACGGGGGGGAATGGGATACGCAGTATTTT. This gives the protein CATSRADGGEWDTQYF. The variable domain in full, with the rest retrieved from reference TRBV15 and TRBJ2-3, is DAMVIQNPRYQVTQFGKPVTLSCSQTLNHNVMYWYQQKSSQAPKLLFHYYDKDFNNEADTPDNFQSRRPNTSFCFLDIRSPGLGDTAMYLCATSRADGGEWDTQYFGPGTRLTVL.